A selection of T cell receptor beta chains follows, all from one sample in a study of T cell responses to AZD1222 COVID-19 vaccine. Using immunoSEQ multiplex PCR, the repertoire was profiled, and TCRdb retains in-frame clones only, with some absent. The sample holds more than 90,000 clones; about 90% are singletons and the top ten take approximately 17%. The sample in question was peripheral blood, obtained on day 0 of AZD1222 vaccination. Every receptor here comes from an adult in good health. Both conserved end residues are part of each CDR3. The order of the fields is V gene, clone size, D gene, J gene, CDR3 protein, CDR3 DNA. A D gene is named only where the DNA matches it firmly. The size of a clone is reported for some rows only, either as once, few or many, or as a class for expanded clones.

v_gene: TRBV27
abundance: -
d_gene: TRBD1
j_gene: TRBJ2-1
CDR3aa: CASRPGQGNNEQFF
CDR3nt: TGTGCCAGCAGACCGGGACAGGGAAACAATGAGCAGTTCTTC

v_gene: TRBV19
abundance: once
d_gene: -
j_gene: TRBJ1-5
CDR3aa: CASSGDTLLYQPQHF
CDR3nt: TGTGCCAGTAGTGGGGACACCTTGCTTTATCAGCCCCAGCATTTT

v_gene: TRBV19
abundance: -
d_gene: -
j_gene: TRBJ1-4
CDR3aa: CASSTYSGDEKLFF
CDR3nt: TGTGCCAGTAGCACTTACAGTGGAGATGAAAAACTGTTTTTT

v_gene: TRBV11-2
abundance: -
d_gene: -
j_gene: TRBJ2-3
CDR3aa: CASSLALATDTQYF
CDR3nt: TGTGCCAGCAGCTTAGCCCTTGCGACAGATACGCAGTATTTT

v_gene: TRBV6-2/TRBV6-3
abundance: once
d_gene: -
j_gene: TRBJ1-4
CDR3aa: CASSYSERTERANEKLFF
CDR3nt: TGTGCCAGCAGTTACTCGGAGCGGACCGAAAGGGCTAATGAAAAACTGTTTTTT

v_gene: TRBV20-1
abundance: -
d_gene: -
j_gene: TRBJ2-1
CDR3aa: CSASRSGGGSSYNEQFF
CDR3nt: TGCAGTGCTAGTCGGTCAGGGGGAGGGAGCTCCTACAATGAGCAGTTCTTC

v_gene: TRBV6-5
abundance: -
d_gene: TRBD2
j_gene: TRBJ2-1
CDR3aa: CASSYSYLAGENEQFF
CDR3nt: TGTGCCAGCAGTTACTCGTATTTAGCGGGAGAAAATGAGCAGTTCTTC

v_gene: TRBV10-2
abundance: -
d_gene: -
j_gene: TRBJ1-6
CDR3aa: CASKNDGTTSGNSPLHF
CDR3nt: TGCGCCAGCAAAAACGACGGGACAACCAGTGGTAATTCACCCCTCCACTTT

v_gene: TRBV19
abundance: once
d_gene: TRBD1
j_gene: TRBJ2-5
CDR3aa: CASTGTGGSETQYF
CDR3nt: TGTGCCAGTACTGGGACAGGGGGCTCGGAGACCCAGTACTTC

v_gene: TRBV7-8
abundance: -
d_gene: -
j_gene: TRBJ2-7
CDR3aa: CASSRIAPGAYEQYF
CDR3nt: TGTGCCAGCAGCCGTATTGCCCCGGGCGCCTACGAGCAGTACTTC

v_gene: TRBV6-5
abundance: -
d_gene: -
j_gene: TRBJ1-2
CDR3aa: CASSYNQVVDGYTF
CDR3nt: TGTGCCAGCAGTTACAACCAGGTGGTGGATGGCTACACCTTC

v_gene: TRBV4-2
abundance: -
d_gene: TRBD1
j_gene: TRBJ2-2
CDR3aa: CASSQPSAGQGMTGELFF
CDR3nt: TGTGCCAGCAGCCAACCTTCGGCGGGACAGGGGATGACCGGGGAGCTGTTTTTT

v_gene: TRBV20-1
abundance: -
d_gene: -
j_gene: TRBJ2-1
CDR3aa: CSARDHEQFF
CDR3nt: TGCAGTGCTAGAGATCATGAGCAGTTCTTC

v_gene: TRBV20-1
abundance: -
d_gene: TRBD1
j_gene: TRBJ1-2
CDR3aa: CSASRQGHGYTF
CDR3nt: TGCAGTGCTAGTCGACAGGGCCATGGCTACACCTTC

v_gene: TRBV7-2
abundance: once
d_gene: -
j_gene: TRBJ2-7
CDR3aa: CASSLHLDPYEQYF
CDR3nt: TGTGCCAGCAGCCTTCACCTGGACCCCTACGAGCAGTACTTC

v_gene: TRBV2
abundance: -
d_gene: -
j_gene: TRBJ1-1
CDR3aa: CASNSLMNTEAFF
CDR3nt: TGTGCCAGCAATTCGCTCATGAACACTGAAGCTTTCTTT